These 31 T cell receptor beta chains came from one sample sequenced in a study of shared clonotypes between healthy human individuals. The assay was immunoSEQ multiplex PCR, and TCRdb's table has in-frame clones only and misses some. The sample records under 650,000 clones, less than 96% being singletons. Sample: naive CD4+ T cells sorted from blood. Sample subset: CD45RA+ positively selected. These receptor sequences come from a woman in her thirties in good health.

This clone was seen only once. The chain employs TRBV27 and TRBJ1-4, with D possibly matching TRBD1 (5 bases). This CDR3 has 19 amino acids. The V and J ends lost 5 bases and 4 bases respectively, with 26 bases between them. Germline CDR1 MNHEY, CDR2 SMNVEV (reference sequence). The CDR3 is CASSPLWGKSGMGNEKLFF. The CDR3, as DNA: TGTGCCAGCAGTCCCCTCTGGGGGAAATCCGGCATGGGTAATGAAAAACTGTTTTTT.

This rearrangement joins TRBV5-6 to TRBJ2-3; D is possibly TRBD1 (6 bases). Per the germline V gene, CDR1 is SGHDT and CDR2 is YYEEEE. The CDR3 length is 14 residues. The V gene lost 7 bases and the J gene lost 1 base, with 13 bases spanning the gap. The DNA for the CDR3 is TGTGCCAGCCTTTTCGCAGGGGGCACAGATACGCAGTATTTT. It encodes CASLFAGGTDTQYF.

The V call is TRBV27, the J call TRBJ2-1; D tentatively reads TRBD1 or TRBD2 (5 bases each). Germline V gene lookup returns CDR1 MNHEY and CDR2 SMNVEV (reference sequence). The CDR3 covers 11 residues. The V end was cut by 8 bases, the J end by 9 bases, with 11 bases between. CDR3 DNA sequence: TGTGCCAGCCGAGGGGCGGGTGAGCAGTTCTTC. Its protein product is CASRGAGEQFF.

The chain uses TRBV27 and TRBJ1-1; 7 nucleotides match TRBD1. The germline CDR1 and CDR2 sequences are MNHEY and SMNVEV (reference sequence). This CDR3 is 14 amino acids long. The junction had 7 bases not matched to a gene; V was cut back by 6 bases and J by 3 bases. The CDR3 here is CASSLRDSHTEAFF. The CDR3 nucleotides are TGTGCCAGCAGCCTCCGGGACAGCCACACTGAAGCTTTCTTT.

J is TRBJ2-3 and V is TRBV7-9, with no clear D. Trimming removed 1 base at V and 12 bases at J, with 8 bases between. The CDR3 contains 11 residues. Germline lookup yields CDR1 SEHNR and CDR2 FQNEAQ (reference sequence). The CDR3 is CASSLEGAQYF. The CDR3 DNA reads TGTGCCAGCAGCTTAGAAGGTGCACAGTATTTT.

The rearrangement uses TRBV5-1 and TRBJ1-2, with a possible D match to TRBD1 (6 bases). This CDR3 has 14 residues. V lost 4 bases to trimming and J lost 1 base, with 11 bases between them. Per germline, CDR1 SGHRS and CDR2 YFSETQ. CDR3 DNA: TGCGCCAGCAGCATTGGACAGAGTAACTATGGCTACACCTTC. Protein sequence: CASSIGQSNYGYTF.

The chain has TRBV28 and TRBJ2-7; a possible D gene is TRBD2 (7 bases). Trimming removed 6 bases at V and 2 bases at J, with 14 bases between. CDR3 length equals 14 residues. The germline V gene has CDR1 MDHEN and CDR2 SYDVKM. CDR3 nucleotide sequence: TGTGCCAGCAGCACGGGGGGCTCACCCTACGAGCAGTACTTC. Protein sequence: CASSTGGSPYEQYF.

The chain couples TRBV18 to TRBJ1-2, with no clear D. V was shortened by 0 bases and J by 7 bases, with 9 bases between the two germline ends. The germline CDR1 and CDR2 sequences are KGHSH and LQKENI. CDR3 length equals 13 residues. CDR3 DNA sequence: TGTGCCAGCTCACCACCCTTTCCCGGTGGCTACACCTTC. This gives the protein CASSPPFPGGYTF.

The J gene is TRBJ2-7, the V gene TRBV19, with 12 nucleotides matching TRBD1. The CDR3 has 15 amino acids. From germline, CDR1 is LNHDA and CDR2 SQIVND (reference sequence). Losses at the gene ends were 3 bases for V and 7 bases for J; bases not matched to a gene: 7. CDR3 DNA: TGTGCCAGTAGTATCCTGGGACAGGGGGCGCATGAGCAGTACTTC. Amino acids: CASSILGQGAHEQYF. Complete variable domain (other parts from reference TRBV19 and TRBJ2-7): DGGITQSPKYLFRKEGQNVTLSCEQNLNHDAMYWYRQDPGQGLRLIYYSQIVNDFQKGDIAEGYSVSREKKESFPLTVTSAQKNPTAFYLCASSILGQGAHEQYFGPGTRLTVT.

V is TRBV13 and J is TRBJ2-1; TRBD2 matches 9 bases. V dropped 6 bases and J dropped 1; count of bases not matched to a gene: 10. The germline V gene has CDR1 PRHDT and CDR2 FYEKMQ (reference sequence). CDR3 length equals 17 residues. The chain's CDR3 is CASRRSDSGSSYNEQFF. The CDR3 coding sequence is TGTGCCAGCAGGCGTTCCGATAGCGGGAGTTCCTACAATGAGCAGTTCTTC.

The chain is built from TRBV2 and TRBJ2-1; the match to TRBD2 covers 13 bases. Germline V gene data show CDR1 as SNHLY and CDR2 as FYNNEI. This CDR3 is built from 14 residues. The V and J ends lost 6 bases and 9 bases, in that order; junction bases with no gene match: 5. The CDR3 nucleotides are TGTGCCAGCAGAGGACTAGCGGGAGCTCTTGAGCAGTTCTTC. This codes for CASRGLAGALEQFF. Combining the CDR3 with reference TRBV2 and TRBJ2-1 gives the whole variable domain EPEVTQTPSHQVTQMGQEVILRCVPISNHLYFYWYRQILGQKVEFLVSFYNNEISEKSEIFDDQFSVERPDGSNFTLKIRSTKLEDSAMYFCASRGLAGALEQFFGPGTRLTVL.

This chain links TRBV5-6 with TRBJ1-1, with 7 bases identical to TRBD1. With V trimmed by 0 bases and J by 1 base, 9 bases remained unmatched. The CDR3 runs 17 residues. From germline, CDR1 is SGHDT and CDR2 YYEEEE. The chain's CDR3 is CASSLGHRGAKNTEAFF. The DNA of the CDR3 is TGTGCCAGCAGCTTGGGGCACAGGGGCGCGAAGAACACTGAAGCTTTCTTT.

The rearrangement joins TRBV10-2 to TRBJ2-1, with TRBD2 matching 13 bases. CDR3 length: 16 residues. Germline loops: CDR1 WSHSY, CDR2 SAAADI. Trimming removed 7 bases from V and 0 bases from J; junction bases left unmatched: 3. The CDR3 region has the DNA TGCGCCAGCACTAGGACTAGCGGGAGCTCCTACAATGAGCAGTTCTTC. Protein sequence: CASTRTSGSSYNEQFF.

The CDR3 sequence is CASTPGGTDTQYF. CDR3 DNA: TGTGCCAGTACCCCCGGCGGGACAGATACGCAGTATTTT. The J gene is TRBJ2-3, the V gene TRBV19, with D possibly matching TRBD2 (5 bases). The V and J ends lost 7 bases and 3 bases respectively, with 11 bases between them. This CDR3 has 13 amino acids. The germline V gene has CDR1 LNHDA and CDR2 SQIVND (reference sequence).

With regard to this clone: This specimen includes other DNA sequences encoding the same CDR3. The genes are TRBV6-5 and TRBJ2-2; D remains unclear. The germline V and J ends were trimmed by 2 bases and 4 bases, with 5 bases remaining between them. This CDR3 has 13 residues. CDR1 and CDR2 (germline): MNHEY, SVGAGI. Written as DNA, the CDR3 is TGTGCCAGCAGTTACACTGGCACCGGGGAGCTGTTTTTT. This translates into CASSYTGTGELFF.

The chain carries TRBV6-1 and TRBJ1-2; 9 bases are shared with TRBD1. Germline CDR1 MNHNS, CDR2 SASEGT. The CDR3 totals 15 residues. The V gene end was trimmed by 5 bases and the J gene end by 0 bases; junction bases not matched to a gene: 4. This CDR3 is CASSSRDRANYGYTF. In nucleotides, the CDR3 is TGTGCCAGCAGTAGCCGGGACAGGGCTAACTATGGCTACACCTTC.

V gene TRBV15 combines with J gene TRBJ2-2, with a tentative D call TRBD1 (6 bases). V was trimmed by 0 bases and J by 5 bases, leaving 13 bases between them. The CDR3 covers 16 residues. Per germline, CDR1 LNHNV and CDR2 YYDKDF (reference sequence). The CDR3 reads CATSRDQPTGTGELFF. CDR3 coding DNA: TGTGCCACCAGCAGAGACCAGCCCACAGGGACCGGGGAGCTGTTTTTT.

V gene TRBV19 combines with J gene TRBJ2-7; D is uncertain. This CDR3 is 14 amino acids long. The germline CDR1 and CDR2 sequences are LNHDA and SQIVND (reference sequence). Trimming pared 6 bases from V and 0 bases from J, leaving 12 bases between. Written as DNA, the CDR3 is TGTGCCAGTAGCCCTCCTGTACCCTCCTACGAGCAGTACTTC. Translating gives CASSPPVPSYEQYF.

The chain joins TRBV14 to TRBJ1-4; possible D gene TRBD1, 6 bases. CDR1 and CDR2 from the germline V gene are SGHDN and FVKESK. Between the trimmed V and J ends, which lost 4 bases and 8 bases, there was a span of 17 bases. This CDR3 has 15 residues. As DNA, the CDR3 is TGTGCCAGCAGCCCTCAACAGGGACTAGGGGAAAAACTGTTTTTT. It codes for CASSPQQGLGEKLFF.

The chain's CDR3 is CASITQPNTGELFF. As DNA, the CDR3 is TGTGCCAGTATCACACAGCCGAACACCGGGGAGCTGTTTTTT. The rearrangement joins TRBV19 to TRBJ2-2; D is unclear. Trimming removed 7 bases at V and 0 bases at J, with 9 bases between. From germline, CDR1 is LNHDA and CDR2 SQIVND (reference sequence). The CDR3 covers 14 residues.

This clone was picked up one time. The chain couples TRBV2 to TRBJ1-5, with 7 bases aligning to TRBD1. This CDR3 is 14 amino acids long. The germline V gene has CDR1 SNHLY and CDR2 FYNNEI. The junction had 6 bases not matched to a gene; V was cut back by 5 bases and J by 5 bases. CDR3 loop: CASSRSRGDQPQHF. The CDR3 DNA sequence: TGTGCCAGCAGTCGATCCAGGGGGGATCAGCCCCAGCATTTT. The variable domain in full, completed from reference TRBV2 and TRBJ1-5, reads EPEVTQTPSHQVTQMGQEVILRCVPISNHLYFYWYRQILGQKVEFLVSFYNNEISEKSEIFDDQFSVERPDGSNFTLKIRSTKLEDSAMYFCASSRSRGDQPQHFGDGTRLSIL.

The J gene is TRBJ1-5, the V gene TRBV6-1; possible D gene TRBD1, 5 bases. This CDR3 is 14 amino acids long. Trimming pared 2 bases from V and 5 bases from J, leaving 10 bases between. Germline V gives CDR1 MNHNS, CDR2 SASEGT. This CDR3 reads CASSERGKHQPQHF. The CDR3 DNA follows: TGTGCCAGCAGTGAACGGGGGAAGCATCAGCCCCAGCATTTT.

Details on this clone: Other DNA sequences within the sample encode an identical CDR3. V usage is TRBV28 and J usage is TRBJ2-7; D gene unclear. V lost 1 base, J lost 4 bases, and 5 bases lay in between. Germline V gene sequence: CDR1 MDHEN, CDR2 SYDVKM. This CDR3 is built from 12 residues. The CDR3 region has the DNA TGTGCCAGCAGTTTATCCCGGTACGAGCAGTACTTC. This codes for CASSLSRYEQYF.

This chain joins TRBV6-1 and TRBJ1-4, with D possibly TRBD1 on 6 matching bases. V was shortened by 2 bases and J by 0 bases, with 7 bases between the two germline ends. CDR1 and CDR2 (germline): MNHNS, SASEGT. The CDR3 totals 15 residues. CDR3 DNA sequence: TGTGCCAGCAGTGAAAACAGGGCAACTAATGAAAAACTGTTTTTT. This gives the protein CASSENRATNEKLFF.

This sequence joins TRBV25-1 and TRBJ2-2; 7 bases agree with TRBD2. Germline V gene data show CDR1 as MGHDK and CDR2 as SYGVNS. CDR3 length equals 15 residues. The J segment lost 7 bases and the V segment lost 2 bases, leaving 7 bases of the junction unmatched. CDR3 loop: CASSEPRGRGGELFF. CDR3 bases: TGTGCCAGCAGTGAACCGCGCGGGAGAGGCGGGGAGCTGTTTTTT.

The J gene is TRBJ2-7, the V gene TRBV27; D is possibly TRBD1 (7 bases). The CDR3 is made up of 11 amino acids. Germline CDR1 is MNHEY and CDR2 is SMNVEV (reference sequence). Trimming shortened V by 6 bases and J by 7 bases, and 10 bases separated the two germline ends. CDR3 DNA sequence: TGTGCCAGCAGCCCAGGGGGGGAGCAGTACTTC. Amino acids: CASSPGGEQYF.

The chain has TRBV5-6 and TRBJ1-2, with D perhaps matching TRBD1 (5 bases). V was shortened by 1 base and J by 4 bases, with 14 bases between the two germline ends. The CDR3 contains 15 residues. Germline CDR1 and CDR2: SGHDT and YYEEEE. The CDR3 nucleotides read TGTGCCAGCAGCTTGAAGCCAGGGCACCTCTATGGCTACACCTTC. Its protein is CASSLKPGHLYGYTF.

The genes are TRBV11-2 and TRBJ2-1, with 7 bases aligning to TRBD1. V lost 5 bases and J lost 12; bases outside the gene matches: 4. The CDR3 loop spans 11 amino acids. Per germline, CDR1 SGHAT and CDR2 FQNNGV. As DNA, the CDR3 is TGTGCCAGCAGCAAAGGGGGCAGGCAGTTCTTC. Protein sequence: CASSKGGRQFF. Looking up the rest from reference TRBV11-2 and TRBJ2-1 gives the full variable domain: EAGVAQSPRYKIIEKRQSVAFWCNPISGHATLYWYQQILGQGPKLLIQFQNNGVVDDSQLPKDRFSAERLKGVDSTLKIQPAKLEDSAVYLCASSKGGRQFFGPGTRLTVL.

The V call is TRBV7-9, the J call TRBJ2-7; 10 bases are shared with TRBD2. Looked up from germline, CDR1 is SEHNR and CDR2 is FQNEAQ (reference sequence). The CDR3 spans 18 residues. V was clipped by 4 bases and J by 2 bases; unmatched bases: 14. The CDR3 sequence is CASSYLWTSGERTYEQYF. The CDR3 bases are TGTGCCAGCAGCTACCTTTGGACTAGCGGAGAGAGAACCTACGAGCAGTACTTC. The variable domain in full, completed from reference TRBV7-9 and TRBJ2-7, reads DTGVSQNPRHKITKRGQNVTFRCDPISEHNRLYWYRQTLGQGPEFLTYFQNEAQLEKSRLLSDRFSAERPKGSFSTLEIQRTEQGDSAMYLCASSYLWTSGERTYEQYFGPGTRLTVT.

The CDR3 protein is CASTEGRPYEQYF. The CDR3 DNA is TGTGCCAGCACGGAGGGTCGGCCTTACGAGCAGTACTTC. The rearrangement uses TRBV2 and TRBJ2-7; the D gene is possibly TRBD2 (6 bases). The CDR3 spans 13 residues. Germline loops: CDR1 SNHLY, CDR2 FYNNEI. The V end was cut by 7 bases, the J end by 4 bases, with 14 bases between.

This chain connects TRBV11-2 to TRBJ1-2; unclear D gene. In germline, CDR1 is SGHAT, CDR2 FQNNGV. V dropped 4 bases and J dropped 5 bases, with 17 bases sitting between them. This CDR3 has 15 residues. DNA for the CDR3: TGTGCCAGCAGCTCTTCCCGAGTCGGACCGTATGGCTACACCTTC. It is translated as CASSSSRVGPYGYTF.